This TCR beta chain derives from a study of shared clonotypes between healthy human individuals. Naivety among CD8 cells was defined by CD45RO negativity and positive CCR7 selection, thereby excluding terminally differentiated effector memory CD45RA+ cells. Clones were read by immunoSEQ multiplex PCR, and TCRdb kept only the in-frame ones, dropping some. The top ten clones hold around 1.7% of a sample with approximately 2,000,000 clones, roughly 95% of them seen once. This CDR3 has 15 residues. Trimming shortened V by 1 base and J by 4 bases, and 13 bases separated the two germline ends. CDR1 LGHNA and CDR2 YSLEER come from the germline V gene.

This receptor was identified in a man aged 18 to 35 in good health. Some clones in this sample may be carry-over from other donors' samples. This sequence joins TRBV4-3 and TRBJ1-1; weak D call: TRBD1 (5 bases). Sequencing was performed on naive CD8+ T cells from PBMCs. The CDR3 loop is CASSQGRDGGTEAFF. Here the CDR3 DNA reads TGCGCCAGCAGCCAAGGCAGGGATGGGGGCACTGAAGCTTTCTTT.